This T cell receptor (beta chain) derives from a study of T cell responses to AZD1222 COVID-19 vaccine. V was trimmed by 3 bases and J by 1 base, leaving 15 bases between them. This CDR3 region has 17 residues. Looked up from germline, CDR1 is KGHDR and CDR2 is SFDVKD. TCRdb's table, derived via immunoSEQ multiplex PCR, lists solely in-frame clones and lacks some. In the table there are fewer than 120,000 clones, roughly nine tenths of which are singletons. The receptor comes from an adult in good health. Here the sequenced sample was peripheral blood, taken on day 0 of AZD1222 vaccination. This rearrangement joins TRBV24-1 to TRBJ2-1; tentative D call: TRBD1 (6 bases). In nucleotides, the CDR3 is TGTGCCACCAGTGATCCGAGACAGGCTGGATCCTACAATGAGCAGTTCTTC. This sequence encodes CATSDPRQAGSYNEQFF.